This T cell receptor (beta chain) was sequenced for a study of blood T cell repertoires in COVID-19. Study context: The United States, Italy and Spain provided the acute and convalescent COVID-19 samples. The analysed material was cDNA or gDNA that came from T cells, B-cell-depleted T cells, or PBMCs.

This clone has only a few counts. Per the original methods: Quantification of nucleated cells was approximated via reference gene primer amplification. The protocol was immunoSEQ multiplex PCR, while the TCRdb copy is restricted to in-frame clones and leaves out a portion. V and J calls plus clone size are reproduced from that table; the DNA served to infer D and trimming. Here the sample spans 300,000 to 400,000 clones, around 87% being singletons. Patients in Seattle were enrolled during active infection, then followed longitudinally. V shed 6 bases and J shed 5 bases, with 17 bases lying between them. Germline CDR1 is MNHEY and CDR2 is SVGEGT. The CDR3 runs 14 residues.

The receptor comes from a woman aged 50 to 60 with COVID-19, enrolled during active disease. The chain couples TRBV6-2 or TRBV6-3 to TRBJ2-7, with D perhaps TRBD1 (5 bases). Sequenced sample: peripheral blood. DNA of the CDR3: TGTGCCAGCAGCCGCCTTGGTGGGGCCAACGAGCAGTACTTC. Protein: CASSRLGGANEQYF.